These 17 T cell receptor beta chains originate from one sample sequenced in a study of blood T cell repertoires in COVID-19. Produced via immunoSEQ multiplex PCR; TCRdb's table is partial and in-frame only. The sample consists of roughly 130,000 clones, roughly 83% of them appearing once. The specimen was PBMCs or T cells enriched from blood (not recorded which). The receptors come from a man in his forties with acute COVID-19.

V usage is TRBV10-2 and J usage is TRBJ2-7, with 7 bases lining up with TRBD1. With 6 bases clipped from V and 3 bases from J, the junction kept 11 bases outside the gene matches. CDR1 is WSHSY and CDR2 is SAAADI in the germline V gene. The CDR3 covers 15 residues. The DNA for the CDR3 is TGCGCCAGCAGCAAAGGGACAGTCCAGGGCTACGAGCAGTACTTC. This encodes CASSKGTVQGYEQYF.

V usage is TRBV10-3 and J usage is TRBJ1-1; TRBD1 is a possible D gene (6 bases). Germline V gene sequence: CDR1 ENHRY, CDR2 SYGVKD. Trimming shortened V by 5 bases and J by 5 bases, and 15 bases separated the two germline ends. The CDR3 covers 14 residues. Written as DNA, the CDR3 is TGTGCCATCAGTCAGGGGCCGGTCGAGACTGAAGCTTTCTTT. Protein product: CAISQGPVETEAFF.

The chain links TRBV27 to TRBJ2-7; no clear D gene. The CDR3 length is 14 residues. Germline CDR1 MNHEY, CDR2 SMNVEV (reference sequence). V was trimmed by 1 base and J by 0 bases, leaving 7 bases between them. The CDR3 spells CASSLYGGSYEQYF. In DNA form, the CDR3 reads TGTGCCAGCAGTTTATATGGCGGCTCCTACGAGCAGTACTTC.

This chain connects TRBV5-8 to TRBJ1-3; TRBD1 matches 8 bases. The CDR3 is 14 amino acids. The J segment lost 3 bases and the V segment lost 4 bases, leaving 3 bases of the junction unmatched. Looked up from germline, CDR1 is SGHTS and CDR2 is YDEGEE. Written as DNA, the CDR3 is TGTGCCAGCAGCCGGGACAGGAATGGAAACACCATATATTTT. Its translation is CASSRDRNGNTIYF. Full variable domain (missing parts from reference TRBV5-8 and TRBJ1-3): EAGVTQSPTHLIKTRGQQATLRCSPISGHTSVYWYQQALGLGLQFLLWYDEGEERNRGNFPPRFSGRQFPNYSSELNVNALELEDSALYLCASSRDRNGNTIYFGEGSWLTVV.

J is TRBJ2-5 and V is TRBV7-9; D call uncertain. Per germline, CDR1 SEHNR and CDR2 FQNEAQ (reference sequence). Between the trimmed V and J ends, which lost 4 bases and 5 bases, there was a span of 14 bases. CDR3 length: 14 amino acids. In DNA form, the CDR3 reads TGTGCCAGCAGCTCAAGCCTGAGCTATGAGACCCAGTACTTC. It is translated as CASSSSLSYETQYF.

V and J are TRBV5-1 and TRBJ2-1; TRBD1 matches at 10 bases. This CDR3 is built from 16 residues. The germline CDR1 and CDR2 sequences are SGHRS and YFSETQ. Germline trimming cut 5 bases from V and 3 bases from J; bases unmatched to any gene: 8. The CDR3 protein is CASRPPGTGDYNEQFF. As DNA, the CDR3 is TGCGCCAGCAGACCCCCCGGGACAGGGGACTACAATGAGCAGTTCTTC.

J is TRBJ2-7 and V is TRBV7-2; 9 bases match TRBD2. J gave up 4 bases and V 3 bases, and 7 bases lay outside the gene matches. Germline V gives CDR1 SGHTA, CDR2 FQGNSA. The CDR3 length is 15 residues. As DNA, the CDR3 is TGTGCCAGCAGCTTGGGGCTAGCGGGACCATACGAGCAGTACTTC. It translates to CASSLGLAGPYEQYF. The complete variable domain, with remaining parts taken from reference TRBV7-2 and TRBJ2-7, reads GAGVSQSPSNKVTEKGKDVELRCDPISGHTALYWYRQSLGQGLEFLIYFQGNSAPDKSGLPSDRFSAERTGGSVSTLTIQRTQQEDSAVYLCASSLGLAGPYEQYFGPGTRLTVT.

The chain carries TRBV4-1 and TRBJ1-6; the D gene is possibly TRBD1 (5 bases). The CDR3 sequence is 15 residues long. V lost 1 base to trimming and J lost 7 bases, with 11 bases between them. Germline CDR1 and CDR2: MGHRA and YSYEKL. CDR3 amino acids: CASSQGGGLNSPLHF. The CDR3 DNA reads as TGCGCCAGCAGCCAAGGGGGGGGACTCAATTCACCCCTCCACTTT.

CDR3 loop: CASSLKQRLEQPQHF. CDR3 bases: TGTGCCAGCAGCTTAAAACAGCGGCTAGAGCAGCCCCAGCATTTT. The chain joins TRBV5-8 to TRBJ1-5; D remains ambiguous. Germline loops: CDR1 SGHTS, CDR2 YDEGEE. The V end was cut by 2 bases, the J end by 7 bases, with 16 bases between. This CDR3 comprises 15 residues.

The rearrangement uses TRBV24-1 and TRBJ2-2, with 8 bases aligning to TRBD1. CDR1 and CDR2 (germline): KGHDR, SFDVKD. CDR3 length: 14 amino acids. V lost 8 bases to trimming and J lost 5 bases; unmatched junction nucleotides: 6. CDR3 amino acids: CATNGQGGTGELFF. CDR3 nucleotide sequence: TGTGCCACCAATGGACAGGGAGGTACCGGGGAGCTGTTTTTT.

The CDR3 DNA reads TGTGCCAGCAGGATCTCCTCTGCAGGTTTAAACACCATATATTTT. This gives the protein CASRISSAGLNTIYF. This chain uses TRBV11-2 with TRBJ1-3; D is ambiguous. The CDR3 contains 15 residues. V lost 6 bases and J lost 6, with 18 bases in between. The germline V gene has CDR1 SGHAT and CDR2 FQNNGV.

The table lists this clone with a count of one. This rearrangement joins TRBV24-1 to TRBJ2-1; 7 nucleotides line up with TRBD1. V lost 0 bases to trimming and J lost 0 bases; unmatched junction nucleotides: 4. There are 17 residues in the CDR3. In germline, CDR1 is KGHDR, CDR2 SFDVKD. The CDR3 spells CATSDLPRDSSYNEQFF. The DNA of the CDR3 is TGTGCCACCAGTGATTTGCCTCGGGACAGCTCCTACAATGAGCAGTTCTTC.

This chain links TRBV15 with TRBJ2-5; 7 positions match TRBD2. V was clipped by 4 bases and J by 2 bases; unmatched bases: 10. CDR3 size: 16 residues. Germline V gene lookup returns CDR1 LNHNV and CDR2 YYDKDF (reference sequence). The CDR3 DNA reads TGTGCCACCAGCATCGGAGGAGGGAGGGAACAAGAGACCCAGTACTTC. Translated, it gives CATSIGGGREQETQYF. The full variable domain, its missing parts supplied by reference TRBV15 and TRBJ2-5, is DAMVIQNPRYQVTQFGKPVTLSCSQTLNHNVMYWYQQKSSQAPKLLFHYYDKDFNNEADTPDNFQSRRPNTSFCFLDIRSPGLGDTAMYLCATSIGGGREQETQYFGPGTRLLVL.

The rearrangement links TRBV28 to TRBJ2-2, with a possible D match to TRBD1 (6 bases). Looked up from germline, CDR1 is MDHEN and CDR2 is SYDVKM. This CDR3 contains 14 residues. CDR3 DNA sequence: TGTGCAGTACAGGGAAACATGAACACCGGGGAGCTGTTTTTT. Translation gives CAVQGNMNTGELFF.

This rearrangement joins TRBV27 to TRBJ1-6; 7 bases line up with TRBD1. The CDR3 spans 16 residues. Per the germline V gene, CDR1 is MNHEY and CDR2 is SMNVEV (reference sequence). Trimming at V came to 5 bases and at J to 7 bases, leaving 11 bases not matched to a gene. The CDR3 spells CASSLKPTGWNSPLHF. CDR3 nucleotide sequence: TGTGCCAGCAGTCTTAAACCGACAGGGTGGAATTCACCCCTCCACTTT.

The rearrangement links TRBV7-6 to TRBJ1-5; D is perhaps TRBD1 (5 bases). CDR1 SGHVS and CDR2 FNYEAQ come from the germline V gene. Trimming shortened V by 0 bases and J by 3 bases, and 9 bases separated the two germline ends. The CDR3 consists of 15 residues. CDR3 in amino acids: CASSLADRLNQPQHF. The CDR3 DNA sequence: TGTGCCAGCAGCTTAGCCGACAGACTCAATCAGCCCCAGCATTTT.

This sequence joins TRBV29-1 and TRBJ2-7; D perhaps matches TRBD1 (6 bases). Germline CDR1 is SQVTM and CDR2 is ANQGSEA. The CDR3 loop spans 11 amino acids. V was cut by 7 bases and J by 3 bases, with 10 bases left in between. The CDR3, as DNA: TGCAGCGCCACGGACAGCTACGAGCAGTACTTC. This translates into CSATDSYEQYF.